A single TCR beta chain is shown here with its context. Libraries were prepared by immunoSEQ multiplex PCR; TCRdb keeps only in-frame clonotypes and omits some of them. The table lists roughly 60,000 clones, 80% to 95% of them singletons. The sample is drawn from a study of blood T cell repertoires in COVID-19. About the study: The United States, Italy and Spain were the sources of the acute and convalescent COVID-19 samples. Sources were T cells, B-cell-depleted T cells, or PBMCs; the material itself was cDNA or gDNA.

This CDR3 spans 14 amino acids. Per germline, CDR1 MGHRA and CDR2 YSYEKL. Trimming left V 0 bases short and J 5 bases short, with 10 bases between. The sequenced sample was peripheral blood. The chain employs TRBV4-1 and TRBJ2-5; D not resolved. This receptor was taken from a man aged 45-65 years with active COVID-19. The CDR3: CASSQDPTGETQYF. Written as DNA, the CDR3 is TGCGCCAGCAGCCAAGATCCGACCGGGGAGACCCAGTACTTC.